These 32 T cell receptor beta chains came from one sample sequenced in a study of blood T cell repertoires in COVID-19. Clones were read by immunoSEQ multiplex PCR, and TCRdb kept only the in-frame ones, dropping some. Among about 400,000 clones listed, around nine tenths were seen once. Sequenced: peripheral blood. These receptors all stem from a human donor in a cohort sampled during active COVID-19.

The rearrangement joins TRBV6-5 to TRBJ1-2; 8 bases match TRBD1. This CDR3 comprises 16 residues. Germline assignment: CDR1 MNHEY and CDR2 SVGAGI. Unmatched junction bases numbered 11, after V lost 2 bases and J lost 6 bases. The CDR3 sequence is CASSYGLTGEGDGYTF. CDR3 DNA: TGTGCCAGCAGTTACGGGTTGACAGGGGAAGGTGATGGCTACACCTTC.

The chain has TRBV7-2 and TRBJ1-4, with D unresolved. V was cut by 5 bases and J by 3 bases, with 10 bases left in between. The CDR3 is made up of 14 amino acids. CDR1 and CDR2 (germline): SGHTA, FQGNSA. The CDR3 loop reads CASSPRNPNEKLFF. Here the CDR3 DNA reads TGTGCCAGCAGCCCCAGGAACCCTAATGAAAAACTGTTTTTT.

The chain couples TRBV30 to TRBJ1-1; 9 nucleotides line up with TRBD1. In germline, CDR1 is GTSNPN, CDR2 SVGIG (reference sequence). The CDR3 loop spans 14 amino acids. Trimming cost V 2 bases and J 5 bases; bases outside gene matches: 6. The CDR3 reads CAWSSGQGRTEAFF. In DNA, the CDR3 is TGTGCCTGGAGTTCCGGACAGGGGCGGACTGAAGCTTTCTTT.

The V and J genes are TRBV5-4 and TRBJ1-1; 9 positions agree with TRBD1. The CDR3 loop spans 14 amino acids. CDR1 SGHNT and CDR2 YYREEE come from the germline V gene (reference sequence). Trimming cost V 4 bases and J 6 bases; bases outside gene matches: 7. The CDR3 sequence: CASSRVDRGSEAFF. The DNA of the CDR3 is TGTGCCAGCAGCCGCGTGGACAGGGGCTCTGAAGCTTTCTTT.

This rearrangement joins TRBV18 to TRBJ2-7; TRBD2 aligns across 11 bases. V trimming: 4 bases; J trimming: 2 bases; junction bases outside the gene matches: 10. Germline lookup yields CDR1 KGHSH and CDR2 LQKENI. CDR3 length equals 17 residues. CDR3 sequence (DNA): TGTGCCAGCTCACAAACTAGCGGGAGATTCGGGGCCTACGAGCAGTACTTC. Translating gives CASSQTSGRFGAYEQYF.

The chain is built from TRBV19 and TRBJ2-1; TRBD2 might be the D (7 bases). V lost 7 bases and J 7 bases, leaving 26 bases between the germline ends. The CDR3 consists of 17 residues. Germline CDR1 LNHDA, CDR2 SQIVND (reference sequence). In DNA, the CDR3 is TGTGCCAGTACCCCAACGAGGGGGAGGGAGTGGGGGAATGAGCAGTTCTTC. Amino acids: CASTPTRGREWGNEQFF. The whole variable domain, filled in from reference TRBV19 and TRBJ2-1, reads DGGITQSPKYLFRKEGQNVTLSCEQNLNHDAMYWYRQDPGQGLRLIYYSQIVNDFQKGDIAEGYSVSREKKESFPLTVTSAQKNPTAFYLCASTPTRGREWGNEQFFGPGTRLTVL.

This chain uses TRBV7-2 with TRBJ2-1, with 8 bases that match TRBD2. Germline-derived CDR1 and CDR2 are SGHTA and FQGNSA. The CDR3 runs 13 residues. Trimming at V came to 5 bases and at J to 5 bases, leaving 2 bases not matched to a gene. The CDR3, as DNA: TGTGCCAGCAGCGGGACTAGGGACAATGAGCAGTTCTTC. Translation gives CASSGTRDNEQFF.

The chain is built from TRBV2 and TRBJ2-7; a weak D match, TRBD1 (6 bases). Trimming shortened V by 6 bases and J by 3 bases, and 12 bases separated the two germline ends. Per the germline V gene, CDR1 is SNHLY and CDR2 is FYNNEI. This CDR3 has 13 residues. The DNA for the CDR3 is TGTGCCAGCAGAGAGGGACAAAGCTACGAGCAGTACTTC. Translation gives CASREGQSYEQYF.

The V gene is TRBV18, the J gene TRBJ1-2; 12 bases line up with TRBD1. The CDR3 totals 16 residues. The trim removed 0 bases at V and 8 bases at J, leaving 7 bases unmatched. Per germline, CDR1 KGHSH and CDR2 LQKENI. The CDR3 region has the DNA TGTGCCAGCTCACCACCAGGGACAGGGGGCAGGATGGGCTACACCTTC. Protein product: CASSPPGTGGRMGYTF.

The chain is built from TRBV16 and TRBJ2-4, with a tentative D call TRBD1 (5 bases). The V end lost 0 bases, the J end lost 0 bases, and 12 bases lay between the germline ends. CDR1 is KGHSY and CDR2 is FQNENV in the germline V gene. The CDR3 length is 17 residues. CDR3 sequence reads: CASSQSGQLVAKNIQYF. In nucleotides, the CDR3 is TGTGCCAGCAGCCAATCGGGGCAGCTAGTAGCCAAAAACATTCAGTACTTC.

The chain employs TRBV9 and TRBJ2-2; TRBD1 aligns across 7 bases. Germline-derived CDR1 and CDR2 are SGDLS and YYNGEE. After removal of 5 bases from V and 7 bases from J, the junction contained 14 bases not matched to a gene. The CDR3 contains 16 residues. The CDR3 spells CASRPDRTVYGGELFF. CDR3 DNA: TGTGCCAGCAGACCGGACAGGACGGTTTATGGCGGGGAGCTGTTTTTT.

V is TRBV6-6 and J is TRBJ2-3, with 10 bases identical to TRBD2. V shed 3 bases, J shed 4 bases, and the junction held 4 bases outside the gene matches. The CDR3 has 15 amino acids. Per germline, CDR1 MNHNY and CDR2 SVGAGI (reference sequence). The CDR3 bases are TGTGCCAGCAGTTATTTAAGCGGGAGGGCAGATACGCAGTATTTT. This gives the protein CASSYLSGRADTQYF.

This clone was observed once. This rearrangement joins TRBV9 to TRBJ1-2, with 12 bases identical to TRBD1. With V trimmed by 0 bases and J by 6 bases, 6 bases remained unmatched. The CDR3 extends over 16 amino acids. CDR1 and CDR2 from the germline V gene are SGDLS and YYNGEE. CDR3 coding DNA: TGTGCCAGCAGCGTAGGGGCCGGGACAGGGGGCCATGGCTACACCTTC. Amino acids: CASSVGAGTGGHGYTF.

The V gene is TRBV5-5, the J gene TRBJ1-2; no reliable D call. CDR1 and CDR2 from the germline V gene are SGHKS and YYEKEE (reference sequence). This CDR3 region has 12 residues. Trimming stripped 1 base from V and 8 bases from J, with 9 bases between. The CDR3 region is CASSLWMEGYTF. CDR3 coding DNA: TGTGCCAGCAGCTTGTGGATGGAGGGCTACACCTTC.

This rearrangement joins TRBV6-1 to TRBJ1-1; unclear D gene. This CDR3 region has 19 residues. The germline V gene has CDR1 MNHNS and CDR2 SASEGT. Trimming pared 2 bases from V and 1 base from J, leaving 23 bases between. In nucleotides, the CDR3 is TGTGCCAGCAGTGAACTCTTCAGTCATTCTTGGGAGACGAACACTGAAGCTTTCTTT. Translated, it gives CASSELFSHSWETNTEAFF.

As regards this clone: The identical CDR3 is also encoded by other nucleotide sequences in the sample. The CDR3 DNA reads as TGTGCCAGCAGCGTCCAGGTGAACACTGAAGCTTTCTTT. This codes for CASSVQVNTEAFF. V usage is TRBV9 and J usage is TRBJ1-1; D remains ambiguous. This CDR3 is built from 13 residues. The V and J ends lost 2 bases and 0 bases respectively, with 5 bases between them. Germline V CDR1 and CDR2: SGDLS, YYNGEE.

V is TRBV11-1 and J is TRBJ2-1, with D possibly being TRBD2 (5 bases). The CDR3 loop spans 15 amino acids. Germline V gene sequence: CDR1 SGHAT, CDR2 FQDESV (reference sequence). V lost 6 bases, J lost 6 bases, and 18 bases lay in between. The CDR3 nucleotides read TGTGCCAGCAGTCGACGAACTAGATCCCTCAATGAGCAGTTCTTC. Protein product: CASSRRTRSLNEQFF. The entire variable domain, with the rest obtained from reference TRBV11-1 and TRBJ2-1, is as follows: EAEVAQSPRYKITEKSQAVAFWCDPISGHATLYWYRQILGQGPELLVQFQDESVVDDSQLPKDRFSAERLKGVDSTLKIQPAELGDSAMYLCASSRRTRSLNEQFFGPGTRLTVL.

The chain carries TRBV7-9 and TRBJ1-2, with D tentatively TRBD1 (6 bases). V lost 5 bases and J lost 3, with 10 bases in between. The CDR3 covers 13 residues. CDR1 is SEHNR, CDR2 FQNEAQ, per germline (reference sequence). The CDR3 is CASSPPGDYGYTF. The DNA of the CDR3 is TGTGCCAGCAGCCCCCCAGGGGACTATGGCTACACCTTC. Full variable domain (outside the CDR3, taken from reference TRBV7-9 and TRBJ1-2): DTGVSQNPRHKITKRGQNVTFRCDPISEHNRLYWYRQTLGQGPEFLTYFQNEAQLEKSRLLSDRFSAERPKGSFSTLEIQRTEQGDSAMYLCASSPPGDYGYTFGSGTRLTVV.

The genes are TRBV25-1 and TRBJ2-7; 10 bases are a match to TRBD1. Per germline, CDR1 MGHDK and CDR2 SYGVNS. This CDR3 spans 14 amino acids. V was clipped by 5 bases and J by 3 bases; unmatched bases: 4. CDR3 DNA sequence: TGTGCCAGCAGTAGGACAGGGGGAGACTACGAGCAGTACTTC. Translated, it gives CASSRTGGDYEQYF.

The rearrangement joins TRBV28 to TRBJ1-2, with D uncertain. The V and J ends lost 6 bases and 5 bases respectively, with 13 bases between them. The V gene's germline CDR1 is MDHEN and CDR2 SYDVKM. The CDR3 spans 13 residues. The CDR3 DNA sequence: TGTGCCAGCAGCCTAGACGGGGAATATGGCTACACCTTC. Translated: CASSLDGEYGYTF.

This clone was recorded many times. V and J are TRBV12-3 or TRBV12-4 and TRBJ1-1; D perhaps matches TRBD1 (5 bases). V was clipped by 4 bases and J by 6 bases, with 9 bases between them. The CDR3 has 12 residues. CDR3 sequence: CASSSSGSEAFF. The CDR3 region has the DNA TGTGCCAGCAGTTCATCAGGGTCTGAAGCTTTCTTT.

The chain recombines TRBV6-5 with TRBJ1-4; 9 nucleotides match TRBD1. V lost 8 bases to trimming and J lost 6 bases; unmatched junction nucleotides: 4. The germline V gene has CDR1 MNHEY and CDR2 SVGAGI. This CDR3 has 13 amino acids. The CDR3, as DNA: TGTGCCAGCGGGGACAGGGTGGATGAAAAACTGTTTTTT. It codes for CASGDRVDEKLFF.

V usage is TRBV5-1 and J usage is TRBJ2-1; 9 bases match TRBD2. The CDR3 runs 17 residues. V shed 0 bases and J 8 bases; nucleotides not matched to a gene: 12. Germline values: CDR1 SGHRS, CDR2 YFSETQ. The CDR3 loop reads CASSLDSGGRAGDEQFF. The CDR3 DNA is TGCGCCAGCAGCTTGGATTCCGGCGGGAGGGCAGGGGATGAGCAGTTCTTC.

This chain uses TRBV9 with TRBJ2-7; D perhaps matches TRBD1 (5 bases). The CDR3 is made up of 13 amino acids. Per the germline V gene, CDR1 is SGDLS and CDR2 is YYNGEE. With 1 base removed from V and 5 bases from J, the gap between germline ends came to 10 bases. CDR3 in DNA: TGTGCCAGCAGCGTACAGGGTAAGGACGAGCAGTACTTC. It codes for CASSVQGKDEQYF.

The J gene is TRBJ2-5, the V gene TRBV19; 7 bases are shared with TRBD1. There are 17 residues in the CDR3. Trimming took 1 base from V and 2 from J; bases not matched to a gene: 10. CDR1 and CDR2 from the germline V gene are LNHDA and SQIVND (reference sequence). The CDR3: CASSIVGRGQPQETQYF. The CDR3 coding sequence is TGTGCCAGTAGTATAGTAGGTAGGGGACAGCCTCAAGAGACCCAGTACTTC.

The rearrangement links TRBV29-1 to TRBJ2-2; TRBD2 matches 8 bases. The trim removed 4 bases at V and 5 bases at J, leaving 15 bases unmatched. The CDR3 has 17 amino acids. The germline gives CDR1 SQVTM, CDR2 ANQGSEA. The CDR3 here is CSVGFGRGEVVTGELFF. The CDR3 nucleotides are TGCAGCGTTGGATTCGGGAGGGGGGAAGTTGTGACCGGGGAGCTGTTTTTT.

The CDR3 DNA is TGTGCCAGCAGCTCCCTCCGGGGGGCCCCGTCCCTTGATACGCAGTATTTT. Translated: CASSSLRGAPSLDTQYF. The chain links TRBV13 to TRBJ2-3; TRBD2 is a possible D gene (7 bases). CDR3 length: 17 residues. Trimming removed 4 bases from V and 6 bases from J, with 23 bases in between. The germline V gene encodes CDR1 PRHDT and CDR2 FYEKMQ (reference sequence).

The V and J genes are TRBV27 and TRBJ2-1, with 8 bases matching TRBD1. Germline V gene lookup returns CDR1 MNHEY and CDR2 SMNVEV (reference sequence). The CDR3 runs to 14 residues. Trimming cost V 1 base and J 6 bases; bases outside gene matches: 2. CDR3 DNA: TGTGCCAGCAGTTTATATACAGGGGGCAATGAGCAGTTCTTC. It is translated as CASSLYTGGNEQFF.

J is TRBJ2-3 and V is TRBV19; 9 bases fit TRBD1. Germline CDR1 LNHDA, CDR2 SQIVND (reference sequence). This CDR3 has 17 residues. The V and J ends lost 0 bases and 3 bases, in that order; junction bases with no gene match: 7. CDR3 region: CASSIDRPGQGTDTQYF. The CDR3 DNA reads TGTGCCAGTAGTATAGACCGCCCGGGACAGGGTACAGATACGCAGTATTTT.

The rearrangement links TRBV6-5 to TRBJ2-7; 9 nucleotides align to TRBD1. CDR1 and CDR2 from the germline V gene are MNHEY and SVGAGI. V shed 4 bases, J shed 3 bases, and the junction held 1 base outside the gene matches. The CDR3 runs 13 residues. The CDR3 region is CASSWDRDYEQYF. The CDR3 nucleotides are TGTGCCAGCAGTTGGGACAGGGACTACGAGCAGTACTTC.

This clone occurred once. V usage is TRBV10-3 and J usage is TRBJ2-7; TRBD1 is a possible D gene (5 bases). The V end was cut by 2 bases, the J end by 1 base, with 6 bases between. CDR1 and CDR2 (germline): ENHRY, SYGVKD. There are 13 residues in the CDR3. Here the CDR3 DNA reads TGTGCCATCAGTGAGCAGGGTTCCTACGAGCAGTACTTC. Protein: CAISEQGSYEQYF.

The DNA for the CDR3 is TGTGCCAGCAGCTTCAGGGTAGGAGAGACCCAGTACTTC. It specifies CASSFRVGETQYF. The V call is TRBV5-6, the J call TRBJ2-5; a possible D gene is TRBD1 (5 bases). There are 13 residues in the CDR3. From germline, CDR1 is SGHDT and CDR2 YYEEEE. Trimming took off 2 bases at V and 4 bases at J, with 9 bases between the two ends.